This T cell receptor (beta chain) was obtained from a study of response to subunit inactivated influenza vaccine. With regard to this clonotype: Its antigen is undetermined.

Regarding the study as a whole: Few new T cells, the authors suggested, are recruited by each seasonal influenza vaccination.

This CDR3 contains 13 residues. Trimming pared 9 bases from V and 5 bases from J, leaving 16 bases between. Germline V gives CDR1 SNHLY, CDR2 FYNNEI. MiXCR, applied by TCRdb to the RT-PCR reads, yields one record per CDR3 protein. The repertoire holds some 640,000 distinct CDR3 sequences, with approximately 15% as singletons. Sequencing was performed on PBMCs from blood, taken around 15 days before vaccination. The rearrangement uses TRBV2 and TRBJ1-1; the D gene is possibly TRBD1 (6 bases). The TCR comes from a man aged 50 to 59 who received an inactivated influenza vaccine. CDR3 protein: CASTNREKTEAFF. The CDR3 coding sequence is TGTGCCAGTACCAACAGGGAGAAAACTGAAGCTTTCTTT.